This TCR beta chain was sequenced during a study of CD8+CD57+ T cells in acquired aplastic anemia. Genomic DNA constituted the template upon which TCR beta VDJ and CDR3 profiling was performed. TCRdb called the reads again in MiXCR, with one record for every CDR3 protein. Of around 430,000 distinct CDR3 sequences in the sample, around 30% were seen once. This clonotype has ten or more counts. By flow cytometry, patients selected for sequencing had shown an expansion of CD8+CD57+ cells. The sequenced sample was sorted CD4+, CD8+, or CD8+CD57+ T cells (not recorded which) from PBMCs. The TCR was taken from a human donor with aplastic anemia.

CDR3 nucleotide sequence: TGTGCCAGTAGTATGGGCCGAACCTATAATTCACCCCTCCACTTT. It specifies CASSMGRTYNSPLHF. The rearrangement uses TRBV19 and TRBJ1-6; no firm D call. CDR1 LNHDA and CDR2 SQIVND come from the germline V gene (reference sequence). Trimming took off 3 bases at V and 2 bases at J, with 8 bases between the two ends. The CDR3 extends over 15 amino acids.